The 27 T cell receptor beta chains below all came from one sample that was sequenced in a study of shared T cell receptors in the human thymus. Profiling relied on immunoSEQ multiplex PCR, and the TCRdb table lists in-frame clones only, not all of them. The table has some 640,000 clones, about 90% seen once. These data are also associated with another study on human thymus T cells.

Sequenced: thymocytes. These receptors all come from a boy younger than two with a congenital heart defect.

This clone turned up a few times. This chain joins TRBV27 and TRBJ2-5; possible D gene TRBD2, 5 bases. This CDR3 is 13 amino acids long. The V end lost 8 bases, the J end lost 3 bases, and 13 bases lay between the germline ends. CDR1 is MNHEY, CDR2 SMNVEV, per germline (reference sequence). The CDR3 region is CASAGGLEETQYF. The CDR3 DNA follows: TGTGCCAGCGCCGGAGGACTCGAAGAGACCCAGTACTTC.

The chain combines TRBV7-6 with TRBJ2-7; 7 bases agree with TRBD1. Per the germline V gene, CDR1 is SGHVS and CDR2 is FNYEAQ. V dropped 5 bases and J dropped 3; count of bases not matched to a gene: 10. This CDR3 has 15 residues. The CDR3 DNA follows: TGTGCCAGCAGCCCGGAATGGGACAGCTTCTACGAGCAGTACTTC. Translated: CASSPEWDSFYEQYF. Full variable domain (outside the CDR3, taken from reference TRBV7-6 and TRBJ2-7): GAGVSQSPRYKVTKRGQDVALRCDPISGHVSLYWYRQALGQGPEFLTYFNYEAQQDKSGLPNDRFSAERPEGSISTLTIQRTEQRDSAMYRCASSPEWDSFYEQYFGPGTRLTVT.

The rearrangement joins TRBV6-4 to TRBJ1-2; 7 bases line up with TRBD1. This CDR3 comprises 15 residues. The V gene's germline CDR1 is MRHNA and CDR2 SNTAGT. J gave up 1 base and V 6 bases, and 8 bases lay outside the gene matches. CDR3 sequence: CASRATGDSNYGYTF. The DNA of the CDR3 is TGTGCCAGCAGAGCCACAGGGGACAGTAACTATGGCTACACCTTC.

J is TRBJ1-5 and V is TRBV5-5, with 8 positions matching TRBD1. The CDR3 is 14 amino acids. The germline gives CDR1 SGHKS, CDR2 YYEKEE (reference sequence). Unmatched junction bases numbered 4, after V lost 3 bases and J lost 5 bases. The chain's CDR3 is CASSWDRIDQPQHF. The CDR3 DNA reads TGTGCCAGCAGCTGGGACAGGATCGATCAGCCCCAGCATTTT.

This chain links TRBV11-2 with TRBJ2-3; 10 bases are a match to TRBD2. The V and J ends lost 5 bases and 5 bases, in that order; junction bases with no gene match: 16. The germline V gene has CDR1 SGHAT and CDR2 FQNNGV. The CDR3 contains 18 residues. The CDR3: CASSIGLAENWSVDTQYF. CDR3 nucleotides: TGTGCCAGCAGCATCGGACTAGCGGAAAACTGGTCGGTAGATACGCAGTATTTT.

The chain has TRBV7-6 and TRBJ1-5, with 8 nucleotides matching TRBD1. This CDR3 contains 17 residues. Trimming cost V 6 bases and J 2 bases; bases outside gene matches: 12. Germline loops: CDR1 SGHVS, CDR2 FNYEAQ. The CDR3 DNA reads TGTGCCAGCAGGGAAGTGGACAGGGCGAATGGCAATCAGCCCCAGCATTTT. Amino acid sequence: CASREVDRANGNQPQHF.

CDR3 residues: CASSPRLSAQETQYF. The CDR3 DNA reads TGTGCCAGCAGCCCCCGTCTTAGCGCACAAGAGACCCAGTACTTC. This chain connects TRBV7-2 to TRBJ2-5; D is perhaps TRBD2 (5 bases). Germline V lookup: CDR1 SGHTA, CDR2 FQGNSA. V was pared by 5 bases and J by 2 bases, with 15 bases between. There are 15 residues in the CDR3.

In its sample, this clone was seen a few times. CDR3 amino acids: CASRGLASYEQYF. The CDR3 bases are TGTGCCAGCAGGGGACTAGCGTCCTACGAGCAGTACTTC. V usage is TRBV6-5 and J usage is TRBJ2-7; 10 bases agree with TRBD2. Trimming took 6 bases from V and 1 from J; bases not matched to a gene: 0. The germline V gene has CDR1 MNHEY and CDR2 SVGAGI. The CDR3 extends over 13 amino acids.

The rearrangement links TRBV10-3 to TRBJ2-7; 7 bases are shared with TRBD2. Germline CDR1 ENHRY, CDR2 SYGVKD. The CDR3 length is 16 residues. J was trimmed by 5 bases and V by 0 bases; bases with no gene match: 10. The CDR3 coding sequence is TGTGCCATCAGTGAGTCGATTCAGCGGGAAGTCCACGAGCAGTACTTC. It translates to CAISESIQREVHEQYF.

This clone was picked up one time. This chain connects TRBV7-8 to TRBJ2-5, with a weak D call TRBD2 (5 bases). CDR3 length equals 12 residues. Germline loops: CDR1 SGHVS, CDR2 FQNEAQ. Trimming took 1 base from V and 10 from J, leaving 10 bases between them. The CDR3 DNA sequence: TGTGCCAGCAGCTTAGACGGGGTCGTCCAGTACTTC. This codes for CASSLDGVVQYF.

This chain joins TRBV14 and TRBJ2-7, with D possibly TRBD1 on 6 matching bases. Germline CDR1 reads SGHDN; CDR2 reads FVKESK. This CDR3 spans 17 amino acids. The ends were cut back, 1 base at V and 1 base at J, with 17 bases in the middle. CDR3 sequence (DNA): TGTGCCAGCAGCCAAGTCCAAGCTGGGACACTATCCTACGAGCAGTACTTC. As protein: CASSQVQAGTLSYEQYF.

The chain has TRBV30 and TRBJ2-1, with 7 bases that match TRBD2. J gave up 8 bases and V 1 base, and 5 bases lay outside the gene matches. The V gene's germline CDR1 is GTSNPN and CDR2 SVGIG (reference sequence). The CDR3 is made up of 13 amino acids. This chain's CDR3 is CAWSGTSSDEQFF. DNA of the CDR3: TGTGCCTGGAGTGGGACTAGTTCCGATGAGCAGTTCTTC. The full variable domain, in which reference TRBV30 and TRBJ2-1 provide the parts outside the CDR3, is SQTIHQWPATLVQPVGSPLSLECTVEGTSNPNLYWYRQAAGRGLQLLFYSVGIGQISSEVPQNLSASRPQDRQFILSSKKLLLSDSGFYLCAWSGTSSDEQFFGPGTRLTVL.

This chain links TRBV6-1 with TRBJ2-1, with 8 bases matching TRBD2. V lost 1 base, J lost 8 bases, and 16 bases stayed unmatched. Germline lookup yields CDR1 MNHNS and CDR2 SASEGT. The CDR3 is 18 amino acids. Written as DNA, the CDR3 is TGTGCCAGCAGTGAAGTGAAGTTCCTAGCGGGCGAGTCTGATGAGCAGTTCTTC. This gives the protein CASSEVKFLAGESDEQFF.

The chain recombines TRBV5-1 with TRBJ2-5, with 8 nucleotides matching TRBD1. The end of the DNA fits TRBJ2-7 better, so the J call may be wrong. Germline lookup yields CDR1 SGHRS and CDR2 YFSETQ. CDR3 length equals 14 residues. CDR3: CASSIGQGSYEQYF. CDR3 coding DNA: TGCGCCAGTAGCATTGGACAGGGCTCCTACGAGCAGTACTTC.

The V and J genes are TRBV6-5 and TRBJ2-2; 8 bases match TRBD2. V dropped 6 bases and J dropped 5; count of bases not matched to a gene: 5. The CDR3 is 14 residues long. From germline, CDR1 is MNHEY and CDR2 SVGAGI. The CDR3, as DNA: TGTGCCAGCAGACGGACTAGCAGGACCGGGGAGCTGTTTTTT. The encoded protein is CASRRTSRTGELFF.

CDR3 nucleotides: TGTGCCAGCAGTGTACAGGGTAGGATGGGGGCCAACGTCCTGACTTTC. It codes for CASSVQGRMGANVLTF. V is TRBV28 and J is TRBJ2-6; a weak D match, TRBD1 (6 bases). Germline V CDR1 and CDR2: MDHEN, SYDVKM. V was trimmed by 5 bases and J by 4 bases, leaving 15 bases between them. The CDR3 is 16 amino acids.

The chain couples TRBV21-1 to TRBJ2-1; TRBD2 is the table's D call, not checked against the DNA. TRBV21-1 is noted as a pseudogene. This CDR3 comprises 14 residues. In DNA form, the CDR3 reads TGTGCCAGCTCCTCGCGGGGGCCGGGCAATGAGCAGTTCTTC. Its translation is CASSSRGPGNEQFF.

V and J are TRBV4-2 and TRBJ2-5; 13 bases line up with TRBD2. Looked up from germline, CDR1 is LGHNA and CDR2 is YNFKEQ. V shed 1 base and J 1 base; nucleotides not matched to a gene: 6. The CDR3 runs 18 residues. The CDR3 coding sequence is TGTGCCAGCAGCCAAGTTGGACTAGCGGGGGCCTCCCAAGAGACCCAGTACTTC. Translating it yields CASSQVGLAGASQETQYF.

The chain links TRBV4-3 to TRBJ1-5, with D unclear. CDR1 is LGHNA, CDR2 YSLEER, per germline. V shed 0 bases and J shed 7 bases, with 13 bases lying between them. The CDR3 totals 15 residues. The chain's CDR3 is CASSQDRQVVQPQHF. CDR3 DNA: TGCGCCAGCAGCCAAGATCGCCAGGTCGTGCAGCCCCAGCATTTT.

The genes are TRBV5-1 and TRBJ1-1; 10 nucleotides align to TRBD1. The germline CDR1 and CDR2 sequences are SGHRS and YFSETQ. The CDR3 loop spans 14 amino acids. V was clipped by 6 bases and J by 4 bases; unmatched bases: 6. This CDR3 reads CASTRGTGVTEAFF. In nucleotides, the CDR3 is TGCGCCAGCACGCGTGGGACAGGGGTCACTGAAGCTTTCTTT.

This clone was observed a handful of times. The chain carries TRBV5-4 and TRBJ2-6; 15 bases agree with TRBD2. V shed 4 bases and J 0 bases; nucleotides not matched to a gene: 8. This CDR3 has 20 amino acids. CDR1 and CDR2 (germline): SGHNT, YYREEE (reference sequence). The CDR3 loop is CASSVPGLAGGYSGANVLTF. The CDR3, as DNA: TGTGCCAGCAGCGTGCCGGGACTAGCGGGGGGATACTCTGGGGCCAACGTCCTGACTTTC.

There are a few counts of this clone. This sequence joins TRBV4-1 and TRBJ1-5; a weak D match, TRBD1 (5 bases). This CDR3 region has 12 residues. Germline CDR1 MGHRA, CDR2 YSYEKL. Trimming cost V 1 base and J 9 bases, with 7 bases left between them. This chain's CDR3 is CASSQGRGPQHF. Written as DNA, the CDR3 is TGCGCCAGCAGCCAAGGGAGGGGGCCCCAGCATTTT.

The CDR3 sequence: CASSLSRVSRRGNQPQHF. In nucleotides, the CDR3 is TGTGCCAGCAGTTTATCCAGGGTCAGCCGGAGGGGCAATCAGCCCCAGCATTTT. The J gene is TRBJ1-5, the V gene TRBV28; possibly TRBD1 for D (5 bases). The V gene lost 1 base and the J gene lost 2 bases, with 18 bases spanning the gap. The CDR3 consists of 18 residues. Germline V CDR1 and CDR2: MDHEN, SYDVKM.

This clone was seen more than once but under ten times. The rearrangement joins TRBV5-5 to TRBJ1-6; D not certain. CDR1 is SGHKS and CDR2 is YYEKEE in the germline V gene (reference sequence). V lost 6 bases and J lost 6, with 25 bases in between. The CDR3 loop spans 18 amino acids. CDR3 nucleotide sequence: TGTGCCAGCAACAATCGGCCGAACGGGAGGGAAGGTAATTCACCCCTCCACTTT. Its translation: CASNNRPNGREGNSPLHF. The entire variable domain, with the rest obtained from reference TRBV5-5 and TRBJ1-6, is as follows: DAGVTQSPTHLIKTRGQQVTLRCSPISGHKSVSWYQQVLGQGPQFIFQYYEKEERGRGNFPDRFSARQFPNYSSELNVNALLLGDSALYLCASNNRPNGREGNSPLHFGNGTRLTVT.

This chain links TRBV5-1 with TRBJ2-5, with 8 bases fitting TRBD1. Germline assignment: CDR1 SGHRS and CDR2 YFSETQ. The CDR3 length is 16 residues. V trimming: 4 bases; J trimming: 3 bases; junction bases outside the gene matches: 11. This CDR3 is CASSPGQGPTEETQYF. CDR3 DNA sequence: TGCGCCAGCAGCCCCGGACAGGGCCCCACTGAAGAGACCCAGTACTTC.

The gene calls are TRBV12-5 and TRBJ2-3; 14 bases map to TRBD2. Germline V gene lookup returns CDR1 LGHNT and CDR2 FRNRAP. The V segment lost 5 bases and the J segment 3 bases; nucleotides outside the gene matches: 25. There are 23 residues in the CDR3. The CDR3 sequence is CASGTRTSGGARTSGRWTDTQYF. The CDR3 DNA reads as TGTGCTAGTGGTACCCGAACTTCAGGGGGCGCTAGGACTAGCGGGAGGTGGACAGATACGCAGTATTTT.

This clone was counted between two and nine times. The chain is built from TRBV5-1 and TRBJ1-6; D not certain. Germline CDR1 is SGHRS and CDR2 is YFSETQ. CDR3 length equals 16 residues. V was cut by 0 bases and J by 9 bases, with 16 bases left in between. CDR3 DNA sequence: TGCGCCAGCAGCTTGGGTCCCCCGGTGGAGAGTTCACCCCTCCACTTT. This codes for CASSLGPPVESSPLHF.